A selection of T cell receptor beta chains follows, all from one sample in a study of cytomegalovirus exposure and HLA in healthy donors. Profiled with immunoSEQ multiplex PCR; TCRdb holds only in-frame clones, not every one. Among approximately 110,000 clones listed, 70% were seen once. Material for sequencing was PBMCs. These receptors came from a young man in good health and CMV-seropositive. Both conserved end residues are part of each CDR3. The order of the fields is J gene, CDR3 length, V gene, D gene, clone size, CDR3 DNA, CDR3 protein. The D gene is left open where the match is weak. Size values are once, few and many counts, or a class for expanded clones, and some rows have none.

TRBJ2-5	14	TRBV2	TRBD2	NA	TGTGCCAGCGGGCCGGGACTAGCGGGAGAGACCCAGTACTTC	CASGPGLAGETQYF
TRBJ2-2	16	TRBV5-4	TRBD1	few	TGTGCCAGCAGCCGAGGGACAGGGCCGGACACCGGGGAGCTGTTTTTT	CASSRGTGPDTGELFF
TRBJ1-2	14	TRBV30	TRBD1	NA	TGTGCCTGGAGGCGGCAGGGGGGCTTCTATGGCTACACCTTC	CAWRRQGGFYGYTF
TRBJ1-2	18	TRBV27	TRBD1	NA	TGTGCCAGCAGTTTATTTTTCGGGCAGGGGGCGGCTAACTATGGCTACACCTTC	CASSLFFGQGAANYGYTF
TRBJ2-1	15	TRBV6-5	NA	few	TGTGCCAGCAGTCGTCCGGGAGTGGGTGGCAATGAGCAGTTCTTC	CASSRPGVGGNEQFF
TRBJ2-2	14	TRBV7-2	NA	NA	TGTGCCAGCAGCCCACAGGGGAACACCGGGGAGCTGTTTTTT	CASSPQGNTGELFF
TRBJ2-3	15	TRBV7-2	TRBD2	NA	TGTGCCAGCAGCTTCGGCGGGAGACAGACAGATACGCAGTATTTT	CASSFGGRQTDTQYF
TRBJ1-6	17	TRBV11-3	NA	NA	TGTGCCAGCAGCTTAGATCTGGGGGCGCACCATAATTCACCCCTCCACTTT	CASSLDLGAHHNSPLHF
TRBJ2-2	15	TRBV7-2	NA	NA	TGTGCCAGCAGCCACTGGGAGATATCAACCGGGGAGCTGTTTTTT	CASSHWEISTGELFF
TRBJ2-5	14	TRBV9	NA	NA	TGTGCCAGCAGCGTTGAACAGTCCCAAGAGACCCAGTACTTC	CASSVEQSQETQYF
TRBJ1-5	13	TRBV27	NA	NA	TGTGCCAGCAGCCCCTCCGGGGATCAGCCCCAGCATTTT	CASSPSGDQPQHF
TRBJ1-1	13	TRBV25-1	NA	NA	TGTGCCAGCAGTGAAGGGAGGGCCACTGAAGCTTTCTTT	CASSEGRATEAFF
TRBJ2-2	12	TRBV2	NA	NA	TGTGCCAACCGCAGGGGGGACGGGGAGCTGTTTTTT	CANRRGDGELFF
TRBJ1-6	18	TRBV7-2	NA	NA	TGTGCCAGCAGCTTAGACCCGATGGGGGCGTCCTATAATTCACCCCTCCACTTT	CASSLDPMGASYNSPLHF
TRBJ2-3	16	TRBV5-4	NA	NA	TGTGCCAGCAGCTCCCAGGGGTGGATTGGCACAGATACGCAGTATTTT	CASSSQGWIGTDTQYF
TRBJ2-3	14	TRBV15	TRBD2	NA	TGTGCCACCGGTGGAGCGGGAGAGACAGATACGCAGTATTTT	CATGGAGETDTQYF
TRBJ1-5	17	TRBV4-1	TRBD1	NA	TGCGCCAGCAGCCAAGCCGGGACAGGGTCAAGCAATCAGCCCCAGCATTTT	CASSQAGTGSSNQPQHF
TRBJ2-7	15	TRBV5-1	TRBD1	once	TGCGCCAGCAGCCTCGGGGACAGGCTTACCTACGAGCAGTACTTC	CASSLGDRLTYEQYF
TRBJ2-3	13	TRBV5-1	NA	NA	TGCGCCAGCAGCTTTAGTTCTGCCGATACGCAGTATTTT	CASSFSSADTQYF
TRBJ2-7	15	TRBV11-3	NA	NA	TGTGCCAGCAGCTTAGGTTTTAGCGGTACCTACGAGCAGTACTTC	CASSLGFSGTYEQYF
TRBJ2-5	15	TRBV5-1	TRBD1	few	TGCGCCAGCAGCGAGGGGACAGGGTCGAGTTTTGCCCAGTACTTC	CASSEGTGSSFAQYF
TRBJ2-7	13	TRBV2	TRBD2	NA	TGTGCCAGCAGTACGGGACTAGTCGACGAGCAGTACTTC	CASSTGLVDEQYF
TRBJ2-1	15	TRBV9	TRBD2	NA	TGTGCCAGCAGCGCTGGGGGGGAAAGCGGTAATGAGCAGTTCTTC	CASSAGGESGNEQFF
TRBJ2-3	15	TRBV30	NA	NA	TGTGCCTGCATAACTAATAGCGGAAGCACAGATACGCAGTATTTT	CACITNSGSTDTQYF
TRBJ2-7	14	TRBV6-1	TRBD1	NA	TGTGCCAGCAGCACCGGGACAGGGTCGCCCGAGCAGTACTTC	CASSTGTGSPEQYF
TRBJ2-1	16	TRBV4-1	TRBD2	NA	TGCGCCAGCAGCCTCGAAGAGGTAGGACTAGACTATGAGCAGTTCTTC	CASSLEEVGLDYEQFF
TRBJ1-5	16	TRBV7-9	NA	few	TGTGCCAGCAGCTTAGGACTGCGAGATCGCAATCAGCCCCAGCATTTT	CASSLGLRDRNQPQHF
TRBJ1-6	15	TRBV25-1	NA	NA	TGTGCCAGCAGTGTCACGGGGGGACCGAATTCACCCCTCCACTTT	CASSVTGGPNSPLHF
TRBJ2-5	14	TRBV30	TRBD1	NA	TGTGCCTGGAGTCGAGACAGGGCGCAAGAGACCCAGTACTTC	CAWSRDRAQETQYF
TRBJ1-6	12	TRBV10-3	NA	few	TGTGCCACTCGGAAGGGAGAATCACCCCTCCACTTT	CATRKGESPLHF
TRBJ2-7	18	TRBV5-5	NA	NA	TGTGCCAGCAGCTTATCGGGGAGACAATGGGGAAGGTCCTACGAGCAGTACTTC	CASSLSGRQWGRSYEQYF
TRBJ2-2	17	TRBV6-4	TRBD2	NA	TGTGCCAGCAAGGAGTTTCCGGGACTAGTTGACACCGGGGAGCTGTTTTTT	CASKEFPGLVDTGELFF
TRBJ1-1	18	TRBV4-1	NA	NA	TGCGCCAGCAGCCATCGCCGGGACACCCGCTTGGGAATTAGTGAAGCTTTCTTT	CASSHRRDTRLGISEAFF
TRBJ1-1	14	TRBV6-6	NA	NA	TGTGCCAGCAGTTACTTCGTGACAGCTAATGAAGCTTTCTTT	CASSYFVTANEAFF
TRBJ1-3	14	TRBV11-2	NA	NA	TGTGCCAGCAGCGACAGGCTCTCTGGAAACACCATATATTTT	CASSDRLSGNTIYF
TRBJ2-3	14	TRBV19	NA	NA	TGTGCCAGTAGTAGAGGAGGGCGTACAGATACGCAGTATTTT	CASSRGGRTDTQYF
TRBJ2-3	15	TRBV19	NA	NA	TGTGCCAGTAGTATAGGTAATCGGGGCACAGATACGCAGTATTTT	CASSIGNRGTDTQYF
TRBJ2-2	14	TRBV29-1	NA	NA	TGCAGCGTTGGGGGGGTATCGAACACCGGGGAGCTGTTTTTT	CSVGGVSNTGELFF
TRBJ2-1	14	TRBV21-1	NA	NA	TGTGCCAGCAGACACGAGCGGGGCGACAATGAGCAGTTCTTC	CASRHERGDNEQFF
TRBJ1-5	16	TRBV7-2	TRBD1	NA	TGTGCCAGCAGCTTAGCCACAGGGGGAAGCAATCAGCCCCAGCATTTT	CASSLATGGSNQPQHF
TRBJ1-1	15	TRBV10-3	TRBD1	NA	TGTGCCATCAGTGGGGCAGGGGGCCGGAACACTGAAGCTTTCTTT	CAISGAGGRNTEAFF
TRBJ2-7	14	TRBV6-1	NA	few	TGTGCCAGCAGCCCCTCGGAAGGGGGTTACGAGCAGTACTTC	CASSPSEGGYEQYF
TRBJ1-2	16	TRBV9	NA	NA	TGTGCCAGCAGCGTAGGATCCACAGGGAATCGAGGTGGCTACACCTTC	CASSVGSTGNRGGYTF
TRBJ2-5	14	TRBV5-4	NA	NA	TGTGCCAGCAGCTTGACGCGGCACCAAGAGACCCAGTACTTC	CASSLTRHQETQYF
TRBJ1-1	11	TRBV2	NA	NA	TGTGCCAGCAGTAAGGGGAAGTGGGCTTTCTTT	CASSKGKWAFF
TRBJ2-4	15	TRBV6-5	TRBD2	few	TGTGCCAGCAGTCCCCCCGGACTAGTGGGGAACATTCAGTACTTC	CASSPPGLVGNIQYF
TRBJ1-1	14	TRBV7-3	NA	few	TGTGCCAGCAGCTTGTCCTCCCCTGGAGGCGAAGCTTTCTTT	CASSLSSPGGEAFF
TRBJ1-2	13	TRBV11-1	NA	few	TGTGCCAGCAGCCCCAACGCCAGGGGAGGCTACACCTTC	CASSPNARGGYTF
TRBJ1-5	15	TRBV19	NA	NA	TGTGCCAGTAGGGTAACGGGGGGAGCCAATCAGCCCCAGCATTTT	CASRVTGGANQPQHF